This T cell receptor beta chain was retrieved from a study of robustness of blood B and T cell sequencing (dated by TCRdb to between 2017 and 2018). Regarding the complete study: The goal of the study was to figure out the amount of peripheral blood required to reliably characterize the TCRbeta and IgG repertoires of an individual. In each of the ten independently drawn blood samples, TCRbeta and IgG repertoires were quantified. As technical replicates, two replicate TCRbeta cDNA libraries were made from one shared RNA pool taken from a single 10 ml draw.

About this clonotype itself: The specificity of this receptor is unknown. Base qualities are not provided; no much larger clone lies one nucleotide away.

TCRbeta repertoires were quantified from mRNA rather than genomic DNA, which captures expressed receptors. Leukocytes from the buffy coat were collected into Trizol, and RNA was extracted using the Direct-zol RNA MiniPrep Plus kit with no cell sorting. To separate plasma, buffy coat and red blood cells, EDTA blood tubes were immediately centrifuged at 4 degrees C. There are 14 amino acids in the CDR3, from cysteine to phenylalanine inclusive. The retained sequence is limited to the CDR3, 42 bases, with the frame set at the first base. V sheds 4 bases and J sheds 0 bases, leaving 10 bases between their ends. According to the germline V gene (reference sequence), CDR1 reads MNHEY and CDR2 reads SMNVEV. The investigation overall reported the following: The TCRbeta rarefaction curves did not fully level off, which suggests either under-sequencing or many low-abundance clonotypes. The 1,000 most abundant TCRbeta clonotypes from the pooled draws were found in every single 10 ml sample. Of the top 10,000 TCRbeta clonotypes in one technical replicate library, 94.8% were also found in the other technical replicate library. EDTA tubes required immediate fractionation, limiting use in multi-site collections. No improvement in the overlap of rare TCRbeta clonotypes was observed when tubes were pooled, implying that much larger blood volumes would be needed for rare TCRbeta clonotypes to be captured. One pair of TCRbeta libraries showed evidence of cross-contamination, likely from batch processing; the shared UMI-sequence pairs were removed. When 3 or 4 tubes (about 27-45 ml blood) were combined, saturation was approached in coverage of the top 10,000 TCRbeta clonotypes.

The method was PCR. The data were produced on an Illumina MiSeq. Synthesis of cDNA relied on SMARTScribe reverse transcriptase together with a 5' template-switch oligo that added a universal priming site. A 12-nucleotide random unique molecular identifier (UMI) was carried by the template-switch oligo, and each cDNA molecule was tagged with this UMI. During reverse transcription, TCRbeta transcripts were targeted by chain-specific reverse primers. Leftover template-switch adapters were removed by uracil DNA glycosylase treatment, and cDNA was purified using a Qiagen MinElute kit. For the first PCR, around 20 cycles were run with KAPA HiFi HotStart ReadyMix and step-out primers, split across four 50 ul reactions. Before further amplification, first-round PCR products were gel-purified. Illumina Nextera adapters were attached in a second PCR of 7 to 8 cycles, and the libraries were then purified and pooled. A 50-nucleotide 5' read captured the UMI barcode for each TCRbeta molecule. Per the authors' processing: Reads were grouped by UMI into consensus reads using the MIGEC toolkit. PEAR was used to merge forward and reverse consensus reads into final reads. Identical UMI-sequence pairs found in more than one library were treated as cross-sample contamination and removed by a custom decontamination script. MIGMAP, a wrapper around IgBLAST, was used to carry out V(D)J assignment and CDR3 extraction. A TCR clonotype was defined by an identical V gene, J gene and CDR3 amino acid sequence; no sequencing was done for CDR1 and CDR2. TCRdb passed the public sequencing reads through fastp at Q25 and MiXCR, retaining productive beta sequences. CDR3 protein duplicates are merged, each entry listing the most common genes and DNA. These V and J calls rely on TCRdb rather than the paper's analysis. Present in this sample are some 1,600 distinct CDR3 sequences, about 64% of which were seen just once. About 33% of the sample belongs to the ten largest clones.

Sequencing used peripheral blood. This clonotype originated in a human donor in good health. The chain couples TRBV27 to TRBJ2-7, with the D gene not confidently named. CDR3 region: CASSSRGYSYEQYF. The bases read TGTGCCAGCAGTTCGCGTGGGTACTCCTACGAGCAGTACTTC.